This TCR beta chain was obtained from a study of blood T cell repertoires in COVID-19. The sample holds a few counts of this clone. From germline, CDR1 is MNHEY and CDR2 SVGAGI. V lost 4 bases to trimming and J lost 5 bases; unmatched junction nucleotides: 8. The CDR3 has 15 amino acids. The data were produced by immunoSEQ multiplex PCR, yet TCRdb's version contains in-frame clones alone and is incomplete. The table lists some 120,000 clones, approximately 85% of them singletons. This clonotype was obtained from a human donor in a cohort sampled during active COVID-19. The J gene is TRBJ2-1, the V gene TRBV6-5; 7 positions agree with TRBD2. Sequencing input: peripheral blood. The CDR3 region is CASSSLPGLNNEQFF. In DNA form, the CDR3 reads TGTGCCAGCAGTTCCCTTCCGGGACTAAACAATGAGCAGTTCTTC.